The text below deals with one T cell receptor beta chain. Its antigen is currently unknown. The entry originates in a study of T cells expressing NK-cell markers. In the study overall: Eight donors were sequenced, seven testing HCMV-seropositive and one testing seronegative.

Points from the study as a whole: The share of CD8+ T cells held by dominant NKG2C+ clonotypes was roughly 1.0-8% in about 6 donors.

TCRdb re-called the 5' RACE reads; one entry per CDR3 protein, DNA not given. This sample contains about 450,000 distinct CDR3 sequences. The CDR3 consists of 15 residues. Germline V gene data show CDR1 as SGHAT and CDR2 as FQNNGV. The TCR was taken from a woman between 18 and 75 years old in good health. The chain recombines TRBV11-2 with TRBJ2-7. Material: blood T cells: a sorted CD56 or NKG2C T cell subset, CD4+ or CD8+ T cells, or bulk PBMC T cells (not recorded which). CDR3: CASSLDPSESYEQYF.